This entry is about one TCR beta chain. Its binding antigen is unknown. The sample holds no much larger clone one base away, and base qualities are not on file. The sample belongs to a study of Graves' ophthalmopathy and Graves' hyperthyroidism (dated by TCRdb to about 2018). Study-level background: Hyperthyroidism was considered stable if no progression to ophthalmopathy occurred within 18 months of follow-up. After sampling, hyperthyroidism patients received methimazole starting at 30 mg daily, and ophthalmopathy patients received high-dose intravenous methylprednisolone. To explore V-J signatures that separate ophthalmopathy from hyperthyroidism, a discovery set of about a hundred patients was enrolled, consisting of about 45 with ophthalmopathy and under 65 with stable hyperthyroidism. T-cell repertoires of thyroid tissue and blood were compared in about 6 hyperthyroidism patients. In total, approximately 130 blood samples were TCR-sequenced: 40 to 45 ophthalmopathy, 75 hyperthyroidism and some 17 hyperthyroidism-to-ophthalmopathy patients. An independent validation cohort was composed of 18 hyperthyroidism patients and around 16 patients who later progressed from hyperthyroidism to ophthalmopathy. TCR beta repertoire signatures were used to distinguish Graves' ophthalmopathy from Graves' hyperthyroidism and to predict progression to ophthalmopathy. Overall study results and their limits: In validation, the model predicted ophthalmopathy progression with over 60% sensitivity and roughly 78% specificity; roughly 12 predicted patients were CT-confirmed with GO in a median of approximately six months. Sample size was not statistically predetermined, and group allocation was not concealed from the investigators. In cross-validation, the 13-signature model distinguished ophthalmopathy from stable hyperthyroidism with just over 85% sensitivity and about 81% specificity, and in the test set the corresponding values were approximately 80% and 75%. Most of the expanded thyroid clonotypes with a frequency above 0.001 were also detected in blood, and it was suggested that the thyroid immune response may be reflected by blood repertoires.

For repertoire sequencing, TCR beta CDR3 regions were amplified from RNA transcripts. The first round was an RT-PCR using HTBI primers with the Qiagen OneStep RT-PCR kit, and this first round was followed by a second-round multiplex PCR, then size selection and purification. Libraries were sequenced on an Illumina HiSeq2000 using paired-end 100 bp reads. On the authors' methods: SOAPnuke was used to process the reads, removing any read that contained adapters or uncalled bases, had a mean Phred below 15, or lacked an exact match to the constant primer or identifier. High-quality paired reads were merged with COPE v1.2.5. Each unique nucleotide sequence was treated as a clonotype, and MiTCR v1.1 was used to align the clonotypes to the IMGT TRB V, D and J references. The analysis was limited to V-J combinations with a frequency above 0.0001, which together covered 99.2% of the repertoires. For each V-J combination, a TCR clonal expansion and chaos score was defined as F50 clonal expansion divided by the chaos observed in the TCRdist matrix. Welch's t-statistics and random forest were used to reduce features to about 13 V-J combinations, which were fed into a naive Bayes classifier. The Morisita-Horn index was used to measure how similar the thyroid and blood repertoires were. TCRdb's own reprocessing of the public reads used fastp at Q25 and MiXCR and kept productive beta chains. Entries that share a CDR3 protein sequence are merged under the most common genes and DNA. The V and J calls and clone size come from TCRdb's table, not from the authors' own analysis. Across this sample there are 900,000 to 1,200,000 distinct CDR3 sequences, with about 36% seen only once. The top ten clones comprise roughly 10% of the sample.

Patients with hyperthyroidism were aged 18 to 65 years, had been newly diagnosed, and had a disease duration of less than 2 months. Patients with other autoimmune diseases, uncontrolled infections, pregnancy or lactation were excluded from the study. Diagnosis was based on clinical symptoms, serum thyroxine, TRAb, thyroid ultrasound and orbital computed tomography. Total RNA was extracted with Trizol reagent and quality-checked on an Agilent 2100 Bioanalyzer. V is trimmed back by 5 bases and J by 2 bases, and the junction contains 14 bases that no gene match accounts for. Taken from the germline V gene (reference sequence), the CDR1 and CDR2 loops are SEHNR and FQNEAQ. The CDR3 numbers 17 residues from cysteine through phenylalanine. This entry keeps only the CDR3 DNA: 51 bases, framed from base 1.

The receptor was derived from an adult man with Graves' hyperthyroidism. The sequenced material came from peripheral blood or thyroid tissue (not recorded which). The chain joins TRBV7-9 to TRBJ2-5; 7 nucleotides in the junction match TRBD2. The CDR3 loop reads CASSPVPIAGTQETQYF. The DNA is TGTGCCAGCAGCCCGGTACCTATAGCGGGCACACAAGAGACCCAGTACTTC.